These 24 T cell receptor beta chains were all obtained from the same sample, sequenced in a study of early T cells in non-severe SARS-CoV-2 infection. TCRdb reprocessed the 5' RACE reads via MiXCR and lists one record per CDR3 protein. The profile shows 20,000 to 25,000 distinct CDR3 sequences, about 5% of them singletons. Sequencing input: whole blood. The receptors come from an adult who was a healthcare worker with PCR-confirmed SARS-CoV-2 infection or an uninfected control (not recorded which).

This clonotype was detected ten times or more. The chain links TRBV10-3 to TRBJ1-6; the D gene is possibly TRBD1 (5 bases). This CDR3 has 15 residues. V lost 0 bases to trimming and J lost 8 bases, with 11 bases between them. Germline CDR1 and CDR2: ENHRY and SYGVKD. For the CDR3, the DNA is TGTGCCATCAGTGAGTCAGGGGAGTCCTATTCACCCCTCCACTTT. Protein product: CAISESGESYSPLHF.

This clonotype was seen at least ten times. V and J are TRBV2 and TRBJ2-1; 11 bases are a match to TRBD2. The J segment lost 5 bases and the V segment lost 9 bases, leaving 3 bases of the junction unmatched. The CDR3 totals 13 residues. The germline gives CDR1 SNHLY, CDR2 FYNNEI. In DNA form, the CDR3 reads TGTGCCAGAACGGGACTAGCGGACAATGAGCAGTTCTTC. It yields the protein CARTGLADNEQFF.

This clonotype was seen a handful of times. The chain joins TRBV10-2 to TRBJ1-1; D is undetermined. Germline V lookup: CDR1 WSHSY, CDR2 SAAADI. The CDR3 sequence is 12 residues long. V was cut by 6 bases and J by 6 bases, with 11 bases left in between. CDR3 nucleotide sequence: TGCGCCAGCAGGTTCACGGAGGCTGAAGCTTTCTTT. Translated: CASRFTEAEAFF.

The table lists this clonotype with many counts. The chain uses TRBV28 and TRBJ1-5, with 7 bases that match TRBD1. The germline CDR1 and CDR2 sequences are MDHEN and SYDVKM. The J segment lost 3 bases and the V segment lost 8 bases, leaving 16 bases of the junction unmatched. This CDR3 is 17 amino acids long. Written as DNA, the CDR3 is TGTGCCAGCCGCGACCACCAGGGACAGCTCTACAATCAGCCCCAGCATTTT. Amino acid sequence: CASRDHQGQLYNQPQHF.

This clonotype has at least ten counts. V and J are TRBV28 and TRBJ2-7; TRBD1 matches 11 bases. V gave up 8 bases and J gave up 3 bases; unmatched junction bases: 6. CDR1 is MDHEN, CDR2 SYDVKM, per germline. This CDR3 has 14 residues. The CDR3 DNA reads as TGTGCCAGCGGCCGGGACAGGGGGTTCTACGAGCAGTACTTC. This translates into CASGRDRGFYEQYF. The complete variable domain, with remaining parts taken from reference TRBV28 and TRBJ2-7, reads DVKVTQSSRYLVKRTGEKVFLECVQDMDHENMFWYRQDPGLGLRLIYFSYDVKMKEKGDIPEGYSVSREKKERFSLILESASTNQTSMYLCASGRDRGFYEQYFGPGTRLTVT.

This clonotype was recorded at least ten times. The V gene is TRBV29-1, the J gene TRBJ1-1; the D gene is possibly TRBD1 (6 bases). From germline, CDR1 is SQVTM and CDR2 ANQGSEA. The CDR3 totals 12 residues. The V end lost 8 bases, the J end lost 0 bases, and 10 bases lay between the germline ends. The CDR3 reads CSSQGMNTEAFF. The CDR3 DNA reads as TGCAGCTCCCAGGGGATGAACACTGAAGCTTTCTTT.

The chain is built from TRBV7-6 and TRBJ2-2; 8 nucleotides match TRBD1. The CDR3 is 16 amino acids. With 1 base clipped from V and 1 base from J, the junction kept 2 bases outside the gene matches. Germline V gene lookup returns CDR1 SGHVS and CDR2 FNYEAQ. The CDR3 DNA reads TGTGCCAGCAGCTTAGTCGGGACAGGGAACACCGGGGAGCTGTTTTTT. Protein sequence: CASSLVGTGNTGELFF.

This clonotype was recorded at least ten times. The V gene is TRBV5-6, the J gene TRBJ2-7, with TRBD2 identical over 14 bases. Germline CDR1 is SGHDT and CDR2 is YYEEEE. Trimming removed 4 bases from V and 4 bases from J; junction bases left unmatched: 16. The CDR3 loop spans 19 amino acids. The CDR3 DNA sequence: TGTGCCAGCAGCCCCAGGACTAGCGGGAGGATAGGATCGCAATACGAGCAGTACTTC. Residues: CASSPRTSGRIGSQYEQYF. The whole variable domain, remainder taken from reference TRBV5-6 and TRBJ2-7, is DAGVTQSPTHLIKTRGQQVTLRCSPKSGHDTVSWYQQALGQGPQFIFQYYEEEERQRGNFPDRFSGHQFPNYSSELNVNALLLGDSALYLCASSPRTSGRIGSQYEQYFGPGTRLTVT.

This clonotype came up many times. This chain links TRBV5-1 with TRBJ2-7; 9 bases are a match to TRBD1. CDR1 SGHRS and CDR2 YFSETQ come from the germline V gene. Losses at the gene ends were 6 bases for V and 2 bases for J; bases not matched to a gene: 6. CDR3 length equals 14 residues. CDR3 in DNA: TGCGCCAGCAACACGGACAGGGGAACCTACGAGCAGTACTTC. This codes for CASNTDRGTYEQYF.

In this sample, this clonotype turned up many times. The chain carries TRBV10-3 and TRBJ2-7, with 7 bases identical to TRBD1. Germline CDR1 is ENHRY and CDR2 is SYGVKD. V trimming: 6 bases; J trimming: 0 bases; junction bases outside the gene matches: 8. The length of the CDR3 is 15 residues. The CDR3 loop is CAIRNTGETSYEQYF. The CDR3 DNA is TGTGCCATCAGAAATACAGGGGAGACCTCCTACGAGCAGTACTTC.

The rearrangement links TRBV9 to TRBJ1-1, with D perhaps matching TRBD1 (5 bases). The length of the CDR3 is 13 residues. The V gene's germline CDR1 is SGDLS and CDR2 YYNGEE. Trimming left V 3 bases short and J 3 bases short, with 9 bases between. The CDR3 DNA follows: TGTGCCAGCAGCGCGCAGGGTTACACTGAAGCTTTCTTT. Translated: CASSAQGYTEAFF.

This clonotype has ten or more counts. The V and J genes are TRBV20-1 and TRBJ1-4; a weak D match, TRBD1 (6 bases). V dropped 3 bases and J dropped 8 bases, with 10 bases sitting between them. The CDR3 is 12 residues long. The germline gives CDR1 DFQATT, CDR2 SNEGSKA (reference sequence). Here the CDR3 reads CSASGQGEKLFF. In DNA, the CDR3 is TGCAGTGCTAGTGGCCAGGGGGAAAAACTGTTTTTT.

Ten or more counts support this clonotype. J is TRBJ1-2 and V is TRBV2; 9 bases line up with TRBD1. The CDR3 is 16 residues long. After removal of 6 bases from V and 6 bases from J, the junction contained 14 bases not matched to a gene. Germline V CDR1 and CDR2: SNHLY, FYNNEI. CDR3 loop: CASRDRDRGRRDGYTF. The DNA of the CDR3 is TGTGCCAGCAGAGACAGAGACAGGGGGAGGAGGGATGGCTACACCTTC.

This clonotype was picked up many times. J is TRBJ1-2 and V is TRBV12-3 or TRBV12-4, with 12 nucleotides matching TRBD1. The CDR3 has 15 residues. Trimming removed 5 bases from V and 5 bases from J; junction bases left unmatched: 6. CDR3 loop: CASSARDRGLYGYTF. CDR3 in DNA: TGTGCCAGCAGTGCCCGGGACAGGGGGCTTTATGGCTACACCTTC.

This CDR3 reads CASSLRGFRQPQHF. The CDR3 DNA follows: TGTGCCAGCAGTCTCAGGGGATTTAGGCAGCCCCAGCATTTT. J is TRBJ1-5 and V is TRBV2, with D possibly TRBD1 on 6 matching bases. CDR1 is SNHLY and CDR2 is FYNNEI in the germline V gene. CDR3 length: 14 residues. V gave up 5 bases and J gave up 7 bases, with 15 bases separating them.

This clonotype has just a few counts. The CDR3 spells CASSLGASEAFF. The DNA of the CDR3 is TGTGCCAGTAGTTTGGGAGCGTCTGAAGCTTTCTTT. The chain carries TRBV19 and TRBJ1-1; D is ambiguous. The germline V gene has CDR1 LNHDA and CDR2 SQIVND (reference sequence). V was shortened by 5 bases and J by 6 bases, with 10 bases between the two germline ends. The CDR3 is 12 amino acids.

This chain links TRBV29-1 with TRBJ2-7, with D tentatively TRBD2 (6 bases). The CDR3 has 12 residues. Germline V lookup: CDR1 SQVTM, CDR2 ANQGSEA. V lost 3 bases, J lost 1 base, and 7 bases lay in between. The CDR3: CSVEDYSYEQYF. In DNA form, the CDR3 reads TGCAGCGTTGAGGACTATTCCTACGAGCAGTACTTC.

This clonotype was observed at least ten times. This sequence joins TRBV7-9 and TRBJ2-5; 12 bases fit TRBD2. Trimming removed 5 bases from V and 5 bases from J; junction bases left unmatched: 3. The CDR3 covers 14 residues. Germline V gene lookup returns CDR1 SEHNR and CDR2 FQNEAQ (reference sequence). CDR3 nucleotides: TGTGCCAGCAGCAGACTAGCGGGGGACGAGACCCAGTACTTC. Translation gives CASSRLAGDETQYF.

The V and J genes are TRBV7-9 and TRBJ2-7, with 9 bases that match TRBD1. Germline loops: CDR1 SEHNR, CDR2 FQNEAQ (reference sequence). This CDR3 has 16 amino acids. The V segment lost 3 bases and the J segment 5 bases; nucleotides outside the gene matches: 11. CDR3 DNA: TGTGCCAGCAGCTTGAGGGAACAGGGGGCAGGCGACGAGCAGTACTTC. Its translation: CASSLREQGAGDEQYF.

This clonotype was counted ten times or more. The chain combines TRBV14 with TRBJ2-1; no definite D call. CDR1 is SGHDN and CDR2 is FVKESK in the germline V gene. The V and J ends lost 1 base and 3 bases respectively, with 13 bases between them. The CDR3 spans 16 residues. The DNA of the CDR3 is TGTGCCAGCAGCCAAGTTCCTACGGATCTCTACAATGAGCAGTTCTTC. Translating it yields CASSQVPTDLYNEQFF.

In this sample, this clonotype turned up many times. This chain joins TRBV7-2 and TRBJ2-3; D call uncertain. The V end lost 5 bases, the J end lost 2 bases, and 5 bases lay between the germline ends. Germline CDR1 SGHTA, CDR2 FQGNSA. The CDR3 loop spans 12 amino acids. This CDR3 reads CASSLPTDTQYF. DNA of the CDR3: TGTGCCAGCAGCCTACCCACAGATACGCAGTATTTT.

In this sample, this clonotype turned up many times. The chain carries TRBV4-3 and TRBJ2-3; possible D gene TRBD1, 6 bases. In germline, CDR1 is LGHNA, CDR2 YSLEER. CDR3 length: 17 amino acids. The ends were cut back, 4 bases at V and 1 base at J, with 18 bases in the middle. The CDR3 loop reads CASSPGRDRSGTDTQYF. Written as DNA, the CDR3 is TGCGCCAGCAGCCCAGGCCGCGACAGGAGTGGCACAGATACGCAGTATTTT.

This clonotype occurred once. This may come from a read error, since a much larger clone is one base off. DNA of the CDR3: TGTACCAGCAGCCGAGAGGCCGGGCTAGCGGGGGTAAATGAGCAGTTCTTC. It translates to CTSSREAGLAGVNEQFF. The rearrangement links TRBV4-2 to TRBJ2-1; 10 bases align to TRBD2. The CDR3 covers 17 residues. Per the germline V gene, CDR1 is LGHNA and CDR2 is YNFKEQ.

This clonotype was counted many times. The chain joins TRBV7-2 to TRBJ1-2; the D is unclear. From germline, CDR1 is SGHTA and CDR2 FQGNSA. The germline V and J ends were trimmed by 3 bases and 1 base, with 21 bases remaining between them. This CDR3 is 18 amino acids long. The CDR3 loop is CASSLVLSFESVNYGYTF. The DNA of the CDR3 is TGTGCCAGCAGCTTGGTACTCTCCTTTGAATCTGTTAACTATGGCTACACCTTC.